Presented here are 17 T cell receptor beta chains from one specimen sequenced in a study of blood T cells in healthy people across ages. Primers used in a second PCR of roughly 7 to 12 cycles were a sample-barcoded 5' primer and a J-beta primer mix. Each CDR3 protein gets one entry after TCRdb re-called the 5' RACE reads with MiXCR. The table includes roughly 900,000 distinct CDR3 sequences, around 46% detected once. Sequencing was done on a sample of blood. These TCRs come from a man in his thirties or forties in good health.

The genes are TRBV28 and TRBJ2-7; the D gene could be TRBD1 or TRBD2 (5 bases each). Trimming took off 2 bases at V and 3 bases at J, with 14 bases between the two ends. The CDR3 is made up of 15 amino acids. Germline CDR1 reads MDHEN; CDR2 reads SYDVKM. Here the CDR3 reads CASSLPGTRGYEQYF. CDR3 nucleotide sequence: TGTGCCAGCAGTTTACCAGGGACGAGAGGCTACGAGCAGTACTTC.

The rearrangement joins TRBV4-3 to TRBJ2-1, with 7 bases fitting TRBD1. The germline V gene has CDR1 LGHNA and CDR2 YSLEER. The CDR3 covers 14 residues. Trimming removed 4 bases from V and 6 bases from J; junction bases left unmatched: 6. The CDR3 sequence is CASSLGTDFNEQFF. Here the CDR3 DNA reads TGCGCCAGCAGCCTAGGGACAGATTTCAATGAGCAGTTCTTC.

Worth noting for this clonotype: Possible read error: a much larger clone is one base away. The genes are TRBV5-1 and TRBJ2-1; 9 bases are shared with TRBD1. V lost 6 bases to trimming and J lost 3 bases; unmatched junction nucleotides: 4. In germline, CDR1 is SGHRS, CDR2 YFSETQ. This CDR3 comprises 14 residues. The CDR3 DNA reads TGCGCCAGCAACTCGACAGGGGGCTACAATGAGCAGTTCTTC. This sequence encodes CASNSTGGYNEQFF.

The chain combines TRBV28 with TRBJ1-2, with D tentatively TRBD1 (5 bases). From germline, CDR1 is MDHEN and CDR2 SYDVKM. Trimming shortened V by 5 bases and J by 8 bases, and 12 bases separated the two germline ends. This CDR3 region has 12 residues. The CDR3 spells CASSQGQLGYTF. The CDR3 DNA follows: TGTGCCAGCAGTCAAGGACAACTCGGCTACACCTTC.

The V and J genes are TRBV20-1 and TRBJ1-6; 7 bases match TRBD1. Germline V CDR1 and CDR2: DFQATT, SNEGSKA (reference sequence). V shed 0 bases and J 6 bases; nucleotides not matched to a gene: 2. The CDR3 loop spans 14 amino acids. CDR3: CSARDNRGNSPLHF. Written as DNA, the CDR3 is TGCAGTGCTAGAGATAACAGGGGTAATTCACCCCTCCACTTT.

The V call is TRBV7-9, the J call TRBJ1-6; D is undetermined. Trimming left V 8 bases short and J 5 bases short, with 7 bases between. Germline V gives CDR1 SEHNR, CDR2 FQNEAQ (reference sequence). CDR3 length: 12 amino acids. The CDR3 bases are TGTGCCAGCGGGGTCCATAATTCACCCCTCCACTTT. Its translation is CASGVHNSPLHF.

The rearrangement links TRBV19 to TRBJ2-3; 10 bases are shared with TRBD1. Germline trimming cut 3 bases from V and 3 bases from J; bases unmatched to any gene: 3. Germline CDR1 and CDR2: LNHDA and SQIVND (reference sequence). The CDR3 consists of 15 residues. The CDR3 coding sequence is TGTGCCAGTAGTATCGACAGGGGGCGGACAGATACGCAGTATTTT. As protein: CASSIDRGRTDTQYF.

This clonotype was counted a few times. The chain's CDR3 is CASSYGRAGETQYF. The CDR3 coding sequence is TGTGCCAGCAGCTATGGGAGGGCGGGAGAGACCCAGTACTTC. This sequence joins TRBV11-3 and TRBJ2-5, with 7 bases matching TRBD2. In germline, CDR1 is SGHNT, CDR2 YENEEA. V lost 4 bases to trimming and J lost 4 bases; unmatched junction nucleotides: 6. The CDR3 is made up of 14 amino acids.

This clonotype was observed a few times. The chain links TRBV9 to TRBJ2-1, with TRBD1 identical over 9 bases. The germline V gene encodes CDR1 SGDLS and CDR2 YYNGEE. This CDR3 comprises 15 residues. V shed 3 bases, J shed 8 bases, and the junction held 9 bases outside the gene matches. CDR3 residues: CASSAPGTGRHEQFF. The CDR3 bases are TGTGCCAGCAGCGCTCCCGGGACAGGGAGGCATGAGCAGTTCTTC.

With regard to this clonotype: This may come from a read error, since a much larger clone is one base off. The chain carries TRBV7-3 and TRBJ2-4, with a possible D match to TRBD1 (6 bases). The DNA end is more similar to TRBJ2-7, so the J call may be wrong. Germline V gene sequence: CDR1 SGHTA, CDR2 FQGTGA. The length of the CDR3 is 17 residues. The CDR3 coding sequence is TGTGCCAGCAGCGTTCCGAGGAGAAGCAGGGACATCTACGAGCAGTACTTC. Protein product: CASSVPRRSRDIYEQYF.

A word on this clonotype: A read error may explain this, as a much larger clone is one base away. The chain combines TRBV6-5 with TRBJ1-4; D is ambiguous. The CDR3 length is 15 residues. In germline, CDR1 is MNHEY, CDR2 SVGAGI. V was shortened by 7 bases and J by 3 bases, with 15 bases between the two germline ends. The CDR3 DNA follows: TGTGCCAGCAAAAGACTATGGGGTTCTAATGAAAAACTGTTTTTT. Its translation: CASKRLWGSNEKLFF.

This clonotype was observed a handful of times. The rearrangement links TRBV20-1 to TRBJ2-1; 11 nucleotides line up with TRBD2. Unmatched junction bases numbered 3, after V lost 1 base and J lost 4 bases. Germline V gene sequence: CDR1 DFQATT, CDR2 SNEGSKA (reference sequence). The CDR3 covers 15 residues. CDR3 in DNA: TGCAGTGCTAGAGGACTAGCGGGGCCATACAATGAGCAGTTCTTC. Its protein product is CSARGLAGPYNEQFF.

V gene TRBV20-1 combines with J gene TRBJ2-1, with TRBD1 matching 8 bases. The junction had 4 bases not matched to a gene; V was cut back by 3 bases and J by 6 bases. Germline values: CDR1 DFQATT, CDR2 SNEGSKA (reference sequence). CDR3 length: 13 amino acids. This CDR3 is CSASRQGFNEQFF. For the CDR3, the DNA is TGCAGTGCTAGTAGACAGGGGTTCAATGAGCAGTTCTTC.

This clonotype appeared once. The junction and the germline gene differ at one end; a read error may be behind it. The V call is TRBV6-5, the J call TRBJ2-5, with D tentatively TRBD1 (5 bases). This CDR3 comprises 13 residues. Germline V gene lookup returns CDR1 MNHEY and CDR2 SVGAGI. The CDR3 protein is CASSYWGTETLYF. For the CDR3, the DNA is TGTGCCAGCAGTTACTGGGGCACGGAGACCCTGTACTTC.

This clonotype was seen only a few times. The chain combines TRBV18 with TRBJ2-7, with 9 bases identical to TRBD1. The CDR3 runs 14 residues. Germline V CDR1 and CDR2: KGHSH, LQKENI. The V and J ends lost 6 bases and 2 bases, in that order; junction bases with no gene match: 5. The CDR3 spells CASSEQGAAYEQYF. The CDR3 nucleotides read TGTGCCAGCTCCGAACAGGGGGCGGCCTACGAGCAGTACTTC.

The chain employs TRBV25-1 and TRBJ2-5; TRBD1 is a possible D gene (5 bases). Germline V gene lookup returns CDR1 MGHDK and CDR2 SYGVNS. The V and J ends lost 2 bases and 2 bases respectively, with 15 bases between them. The CDR3 has 16 residues. The CDR3 loop reads CASSEGVVGLQETQYF. The CDR3 region has the DNA TGTGCCAGCAGTGAAGGGGTAGTGGGGCTACAAGAGACCCAGTACTTC.

The chain combines TRBV20-1 with TRBJ2-5, with D unclear. Trimming removed 4 bases from V and 2 bases from J, with 2 bases in between. This CDR3 has 10 residues. The germline gives CDR1 DFQATT, CDR2 SNEGSKA (reference sequence). CDR3 sequence: CSATQETQYF. The CDR3 region has the DNA TGCAGTGCTACTCAAGAGACCCAGTACTTC.